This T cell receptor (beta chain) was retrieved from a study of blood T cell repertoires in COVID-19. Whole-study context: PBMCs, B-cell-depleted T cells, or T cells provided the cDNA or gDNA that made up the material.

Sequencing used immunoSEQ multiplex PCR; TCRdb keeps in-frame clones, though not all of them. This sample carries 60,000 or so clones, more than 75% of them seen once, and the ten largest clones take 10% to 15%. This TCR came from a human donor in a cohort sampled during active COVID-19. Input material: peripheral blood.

The CDR3 region is CASSFQFSNTIYF. In DNA form, the CDR3 reads TGTGCCAGCAGTTTTCAGTTTTCAAACACCATATATTTT. The chain is built from TRBV27 and TRBJ1-3; no definite D call. CDR1 is MNHEY and CDR2 is SMNVEV in the germline V gene (reference sequence). The CDR3 runs 13 residues. Trimming took 3 bases from V and 6 from J, leaving 9 bases between them.